This T cell receptor beta chain is drawn from a study of tumor-infiltrating lymphocytes in primary liver carcinoma. The CDR3 covers 12 residues. Reverse transcription of approximately 500 ng total RNA with a constant-region primer produced TCR beta cDNA. ARM-PCR, slightly modified, supplied the TCR beta libraries through three nested multiplex PCR rounds. Researchers ran the first two PCR rounds for roughly 11 cycles each with TRBV1-TRBV30 forward primers and a C-beta reverse primer. TCRdb reprocessed the multiplex PCR reads with MiXCR, giving one entry per CDR3 protein. Among 150,000 to 200,000 distinct CDR3 sequences listed, around 81% were seen once. DNA and RNA were both co-extracted from 20-30 mg of bulk tissue that had not been sorted.

The chain combines TRBV12-3 or TRBV12-4 with TRBJ1-5; D unresolved. This TCR was recovered from a man aged 40-50 years with primary liver carcinoma and hepatitis B virus infection. The sequenced material came from tumor tissue from primary liver carcinoma. The CDR3 loop reads CGSSPLGQPQHF. The CDR3 DNA follows: TGTGGTAGCAGTCCACTTGGGCAGCCCCAGCATTTT.